This TCR beta chain is from a study of blood T cell repertoires in COVID-19. This clone was observed a handful of times. The CDR3 length is 14 residues. Per the germline V gene, CDR1 is SGHAT and CDR2 is FQNNGV. V was cut by 6 bases and J by 4 bases, with 14 bases left in between. Libraries were prepared by immunoSEQ multiplex PCR; TCRdb keeps only in-frame clonotypes and omits some of them. Of 95,000 to 110,000 clones in the sample, approximately 80% were seen once. V gene TRBV11-2 combines with J gene TRBJ2-3, with TRBD1 as a possible D gene (5 bases). Material: peripheral blood. This clonotype originated in a woman of 80 years or more with active or convalescent COVID-19. The DNA for the CDR3 is TGTGCCAGCAGAGGGGCTTTCTCTTCAGATACGCAGTATTTT. Translating gives CASRGAFSSDTQYF.